Listed below are T cell receptor beta chains from one sample, sequenced in a study of T cells in Graves' hyperthyroidism and ophthalmopathy. TCRdb independently ran MiXCR on the multiplex PCR reads; one entry per CDR3 protein. The sample lists under 700,000 distinct CDR3 sequences, roughly a sixth occurring once. Sample: blood. Every receptor here comes from a woman aged 18-29 years with Graves' hyperthyroidism. The CDR3 runs from the conserved cysteine through the conserved F or W. The order of the fields is V gene, D gene, clone size, J gene, CDR3 length, CDR3 protein, CDR3 DNA. The D gene is left open where the match is weak. Clone size is shown for a subset of rows, as once, few, many or a class of expanded clone.

v_gene: TRBV12-3/TRBV12-4; d_gene: TRBD1; abundance: few; j_gene: TRBJ2-7; len: 15; CDR3aa: CASRGSRDRGYEQYF; CDR3nt: TGTGCCAGCAGAGGGAGCCGGGACAGGGGGTACGAGCAGTACTTC
v_gene: TRBV6-2/TRBV6-3; d_gene: TRBD2; abundance: few; j_gene: TRBJ2-1; len: 15; CDR3aa: CASLHGAGGSGEQFF; CDR3nt: TGTGCCAGTTTGCACGGGGCGGGAGGATCCGGGGAGCAGTTCTTC
v_gene: TRBV28; d_gene: TRBD2; abundance: .; j_gene: TRBJ2-1; len: 13; CDR3aa: CASSGLATNEQFF; CDR3nt: TGTGCCAGCAGTGGACTAGCGACGAATGAGCAGTTCTTC
v_gene: TRBV3-1; d_gene: .; abundance: many; j_gene: TRBJ2-1; len: 16; CDR3aa: CASSQAKTIMGNEQFF; CDR3nt: TGTGCCAGCAGCCAAGCGAAGACGATTATGGGCAATGAGCAGTTCTTC
v_gene: TRBV3-1; d_gene: .; abundance: .; j_gene: TRBJ2-3; len: 18; CDR3aa: CASSQDPSQAGLIDTQYF; CDR3nt: TGTGCCAGCAGCCAAGATCCCTCGCAGGCGGGGCTTATAGATACGCAGTATTTT
v_gene: TRBV19; d_gene: .; abundance: many; j_gene: TRBJ2-1; len: 15; CDR3aa: CASSLNGGRYNEQFF; CDR3nt: TGTGCCAGTAGTCTAAACGGGGGTAGGTACAATGAGCAGTTCTTC
v_gene: TRBV20-1; d_gene: .; abundance: many; j_gene: TRBJ1-5; len: 16; CDR3aa: CSARASGGLSNQPQHF; CDR3nt: TGCAGTGCTAGAGCCTCCGGGGGGCTTAGCAATCAGCCCCAGCATTTT
v_gene: TRBV20-1; d_gene: TRBD2; abundance: few; j_gene: TRBJ2-7; len: 15; CDR3aa: CSARDEAGVGYEQYF; CDR3nt: TGCAGTGCTAGAGATGAAGCGGGAGTGGGTTACGAGCAGTACTTC
v_gene: TRBV7-9; d_gene: .; abundance: many; j_gene: TRBJ2-1; len: 15; CDR3aa: CASSLVAGWYNEQFF; CDR3nt: TGTGCCAGCAGCTTAGTGGCAGGGTGGTACAATGAGCAGTTCTTC
v_gene: TRBV11-3; d_gene: .; abundance: .; j_gene: TRBJ2-2; len: 15; CDR3aa: CASSLERADTGELFF; CDR3nt: TGTGCCAGCAGCTTAGAGAGAGCGGACACCGGGGAGCTGTTTTTT
v_gene: TRBV12-3/TRBV12-4; d_gene: TRBD2; abundance: many; j_gene: TRBJ2-3; len: 15; CDR3aa: CASRAAGVSTDTQYF; CDR3nt: TGTGCCAGCCGGGCAGCGGGGGTCAGCACAGATACGCAGTATTTT
v_gene: TRBV6-2/TRBV6-3; d_gene: TRBD2; abundance: .; j_gene: TRBJ2-3; len: 14; CDR3aa: CASSRAGAPDTQYF; CDR3nt: TGTGCCAGCTCTAGGGCGGGAGCCCCAGATACGCAGTATTTT
v_gene: TRBV12-3/TRBV12-4; d_gene: .; abundance: .; j_gene: TRBJ1-6; len: 13; CDR3aa: CASSLEGTGPLHF; CDR3nt: TGTGCCAGCAGTTTAGAGGGTACGGGGCCCCTCCACTTT
v_gene: TRBV19; d_gene: .; abundance: .; j_gene: TRBJ2-7; len: 13; CDR3aa: CASQGIGTYEQYF; CDR3nt: TGTGCCAGTCAGGGGATTGGGACTTACGAGCAGTACTTC
v_gene: TRBV12-3/TRBV12-4; d_gene: TRBD2; abundance: .; j_gene: TRBJ2-2; len: 15; CDR3aa: CASSPSGGAPGELFF; CDR3nt: TGTGCCAGCAGCCCTAGCGGGGGGGCCCCCGGGGAGCTGTTTTTT
v_gene: TRBV27; d_gene: .; abundance: .; j_gene: TRBJ1-1; len: 13; CDR3aa: CASRKGGATEAFF; CDR3nt: TGTGCCAGCAGAAAGGGGGGGGCAACTGAAGCTTTCTTT
v_gene: TRBV12-3/TRBV12-4; d_gene: .; abundance: .; j_gene: TRBJ1-2; len: 15; CDR3aa: CASSDSDRSRDDYTF; CDR3nt: TGTGCCAGCAGTGATTCGGACCGCTCAAGAGATGACTACACCTTC
v_gene: TRBV27; d_gene: TRBD2; abundance: few; j_gene: TRBJ2-3; len: 15; CDR3aa: CASSFLSGRAPTQYF; CDR3nt: TGTGCCAGCAGTTTCCTAAGCGGGAGGGCCCCGACGCAGTATTTT
v_gene: TRBV28; d_gene: TRBD2; abundance: many; j_gene: TRBJ2-7; len: 15; CDR3aa: CASIPWTSETYEQYF; CDR3nt: TGTGCCAGCATCCCCTGGACTAGCGAGACCTACGAGCAGTACTTC
v_gene: TRBV29-1; d_gene: TRBD1; abundance: .; j_gene: TRBJ2-1; len: 17; CDR3aa: CSVEGQGAPLPYNEQFF; CDR3nt: TGCAGCGTTGAGGGACAGGGGGCGCCCCTCCCTTACAATGAGCAGTTCTTC
v_gene: TRBV7-2; d_gene: TRBD2; abundance: few; j_gene: TRBJ2-3; len: 15; CDR3aa: CASSPGTSGRNTQYF; CDR3nt: TGTGCCAGCAGCCCCGGGACTAGCGGGAGAAATACGCAGTATTTT
v_gene: TRBV5-1; d_gene: .; abundance: many; j_gene: TRBJ2-7; len: 11; CDR3aa: CASSNSNEQYF; CDR3nt: TGCGCCAGCAGCAACTCGAACGAGCAGTACTTC
v_gene: TRBV28; d_gene: .; abundance: few; j_gene: TRBJ1-6; len: 15; CDR3aa: CASSIRTAMDSPLHF; CDR3nt: TGTGCCAGCAGTATCCGGACGGCCATGGATTCACCCCTCCACTTT
v_gene: TRBV6-1; d_gene: .; abundance: many; j_gene: TRBJ2-1; len: 13; CDR3aa: CASSQEGGSEQFF; CDR3nt: TGTGCCAGCAGCCAGGAAGGGGGAAGTGAGCAGTTCTTC